These T cell receptor beta chains were read from a single sample in a study of cytomegalovirus exposure and HLA in healthy donors. Clones were read by immunoSEQ multiplex PCR, and TCRdb kept only the in-frame ones, dropping some. This sample has 90,000 to 150,000 clones, with about 78% found just once. The sequenced sample was PBMCs. The receptors were gathered from a woman aged 40 to 49 in good health and CMV-seropositive. Each CDR3 is given with its conserved first and last residue. D genes are given only for firm matches. The size entry is marked missing in some rows and otherwise reads once, few, many or a size class.

j_call | clone_size | d_call | v_call | cdr3_aa | cdr3_nt
TRBJ2-7 | . | TRBD1 | TRBV19 | CASSIGTGVSTRIYEQYF | TGTGCCAGTAGTATAGGAACAGGGGTTTCTACGAGGATCTACGAGCAGTACTTC
TRBJ2-1 | . | . | TRBV5-1 | CASMGFSAGVNEQFF | TGCGCCAGCATGGGATTTAGCGCAGGGGTAAATGAGCAGTTCTTC
TRBJ1-2 | . | . | TRBV30 | CAWSRIGRGYGYTF | TGTGCCTGGAGCCGGATAGGCCGAGGGTATGGCTACACCTTC
TRBJ1-2 | . | . | TRBV5-4 | CASTGRGYGYTF | TGTGCCAGCACCGGCAGGGGTTATGGCTACACCTTC
TRBJ2-1 | once | TRBD2 | TRBV6-5 | CASSYPGRDNEQFF | TGTGCCAGCAGTTACCCAGGGAGGGACAATGAGCAGTTCTTC
TRBJ1-1 | few | TRBD1 | TRBV11-1 | CASSETGQGGNTEAFF | TGTGCCAGCAGCGAGACGGGACAGGGAGGCAACACTGAAGCTTTCTTT
TRBJ2-3 | . | TRBD2 | TRBV6-1 | CASKRLADTDTQYF | TGTGCCAGCAAGAGACTAGCGGACACAGATACGCAGTATTTT
TRBJ1-3 | . | . | TRBV11-2 | CASTPRGAGNTIYF | TGTGCCAGCACCCCCCGAGGCGCTGGAAACACCATATATTTT
TRBJ1-5 | . | . | TRBV19 | CASSAKGGQGQPQHF | TGTGCCAGTAGTGCCAAAGGTGGTCAGGGTCAGCCCCAGCATTTT
TRBJ1-5 | . | TRBD1 | TRBV2 | CASSGTGSNQPQHF | TGTGCCAGCAGTGGGACAGGCAGCAATCAGCCCCAGCATTTT
TRBJ1-5 | . | . | TRBV9 | CASSSGIGNLYSNQPQHF | TGTGCCAGCAGCTCCGGAATCGGGAATCTCTATAGCAATCAGCCCCAGCATTTT
TRBJ2-2 | . | TRBD2 | TRBV2 | CASSRGLAGNQPGELFF | TGTGCCAGCAGTCGCGGACTAGCGGGGAACCAACCCGGGGAGCTGTTTTTT
TRBJ2-1 | few | TRBD1 | TRBV5-6 | CASSVDRGHYNEQFF | TGTGCCAGCAGCGTGGACAGGGGACACTACAATGAGCAGTTCTTC
TRBJ2-4 | . | TRBD1 | TRBV9 | CASSIQGHIQYF | TGTGCCAGCAGCATACAGGGGCACATTCAGTACTTC
TRBJ1-1 | few | TRBD1 | TRBV6-6 | CASSYGTGNTEAFF | TGTGCCAGCAGTTACGGGACAGGGAACACTGAAGCTTTCTTT
TRBJ2-7 | . | . | TRBV7-9 | CASSPKVLTVVEQYF | TGTGCCAGCAGCCCCAAAGTCCTTACGGTCGTCGAGCAGTACTTC
TRBJ2-5 | . | TRBD1 | TRBV30 | CAWSDGTGGRETQYF | TGTGCCTGGAGTGATGGGACAGGGGGCCGGGAGACCCAGTACTTC
TRBJ2-1 | . | TRBD1 | TRBV19 | CASNLNRGYNEQFF | TGTGCCAGTAACCTTAACAGGGGGTACAATGAGCAGTTCTTC
TRBJ1-1 | . | TRBD1 | TRBV6-5 | CASSYSTGRTEAFF | TGTGCCAGCAGTTACTCGACAGGGCGTACTGAAGCTTTCTTT
TRBJ2-3 | . | . | TRBV21-1 | CASSRTQVPTDTQYF | TGTGCCAGCAGCAGAACACAGGTACCCACAGATACGCAGTATTTT
TRBJ2-1 | few | . | TRBV19 | CASSIERGGGSSSYNEQFF | TGTGCCAGTAGTATAGAGCGAGGGGGGGGTAGCAGCTCCTACAATGAGCAGTTCTTC
TRBJ2-7 | . | . | TRBV5-6 | CASSLVQRLGGYEQYF | TGTGCCAGCAGCTTGGTCCAGAGGTTGGGTGGCTACGAGCAGTACTTC